A selection of T cell receptor beta chains follows, all from one sample in a study of blood T cell repertoires in COVID-19. The data were produced by immunoSEQ multiplex PCR, yet TCRdb's version contains in-frame clones alone and is incomplete. The data hold 90,000 to 100,000 clones, with around nine tenths observed a single time. Sequencing was carried out using peripheral blood. These TCRs come from a man in his forties or fifties with acute or convalescent COVID-19. The conserved cysteine and the conserved F or W are not part of the CDR3 here. D genes are given only for firm matches. Clone size, where shown, is once, few, many, or a class for clones that have expanded.

D | size | V | CDR3
. | . | TRBV4-1 | ASSQDRGYNQPQH
TRBD2 | once | TRBV13 | ASSLESGTSGSSYNEQF
TRBD2 | . | TRBV28 | ASSSGLAGQETQY
. | . | TRBV5-6 | ASSFGLSGGQPQH
. | . | TRBV6-5 | ASSPQGAGVHEQF
TRBD2 | . | TRBV11-2 | ASSFRGRSTDTQY
. | . | TRBV6-5 | ASSYSGGRTEQY
. | . | TRBV30 | ACTTGLNQPQH
TRBD2 | . | TRBV7-9 | ASSPSSGRGEQY
TRBD2 | . | TRBV13 | ASSLGRLAGTYEQY
. | . | TRBV7-8 | ASSFLSVSGNTIY
. | . | TRBV3-1/TRBV3-2 | ASSQVRPGGTEAF
TRBD2 | few | TRBV7-8 | ASNRLAHSYNEQF
. | . | TRBV2 | ASRREGPVDEQF
. | once | TRBV27 | ASERGGGGNEQF
. | . | TRBV4-1 | ASSQGERRNTEAF
. | . | TRBV12-3/TRBV12-4 | ASSLTERSPLH
. | . | TRBV7-9 | ASSLPGVNTGELF
TRBD1 | . | TRBV10-1 | ASRATGENTEAF
. | . | TRBV4-2 | ASSQRGRNQPQH
TRBD1 | . | TRBV2 | ASSFQGDTEAF
TRBD1 | . | TRBV6-5 | ASSRTGAYGYT
. | . | TRBV20-1 | SAWGDLEQY
TRBD1 | . | TRBV6-5 | ASTGTGGSNQPQH
TRBD1 | . | TRBV4-2 | ASSQGQGISYEQY
. | . | TRBV21-1 | ASRGEIRTGGCCGNSPLH
. | . | TRBV19 | ASSTPGSLQWEQY
. | . | TRBV5-4 | ASSPDLVQGPEYGYT
TRBD1 | . | TRBV27 | ASSLQGATEAF
TRBD1 | . | TRBV5-1 | ASSSGGTGVSETQY
. | . | TRBV3-1/TRBV3-2 | ASSQAQVAKNIQY
TRBD1 | . | TRBV2 | ASKGAPAASGYT
. | . | TRBV15 | ATSRVGGYEQY
. | . | TRBV4-1 | ASRGSSSFTGELF
. | once | TRBV6-5 | ASSRPQEDGYT
. | . | TRBV10-1 | ASSESGLATITGELF
TRBD2 | . | TRBV24-1 | ATSDATSGRTDTQY